The next 13 T cell receptor beta chains were all read from a single sample in a study of blood T cell repertoires in COVID-19. Only in-frame clones appear in the TCRdb table, and some are missing; sequencing was by immunoSEQ multiplex PCR. The sample contains 60,000 to 95,000 clones, about nine tenths of which appear only once. Specimen: peripheral blood. The receptor set was obtained from a woman aged 50 to 60 with acute or convalescent COVID-19.

The V call is TRBV6-1, the J call TRBJ1-6; D uncertain. The germline CDR1 and CDR2 sequences are MNHNS and SASEGT. This CDR3 is built from 14 residues. Trimming removed 1 base from V and 11 bases from J, with 12 bases in between. CDR3 in DNA: TGTGCCAGCAGTGAAGTAGTAACCTTGACACCCCTCCACTTT. Protein product: CASSEVVTLTPLHF.

The genes are TRBV7-8 and TRBJ2-3; 11 bases match TRBD2. Germline V lookup: CDR1 SGHVS, CDR2 FQNEAQ. V gave up 5 bases and J gave up 4 bases; unmatched junction bases: 5. The CDR3 extends over 15 amino acids. The CDR3 DNA reads as TGTGCCAGCAGCCATAGCGGGGGGGCACCAGATACGCAGTATTTT. Amino acids: CASSHSGGAPDTQYF.

The chain combines TRBV12-3 or TRBV12-4 with TRBJ1-6; tentatively, D is TRBD1 (6 bases). V gave up 6 bases and J gave up 6 bases, with 9 bases separating them. CDR3 length: 13 amino acids. The CDR3, as DNA: TGTGCCAGCAGCCGGGACATTAATTCACCCCTCCACTTT. It is translated as CASSRDINSPLHF.

V is TRBV4-1 and J is TRBJ1-2; D not resolved. Germline values: CDR1 MGHRA, CDR2 YSYEKL. The CDR3 totals 13 residues. V dropped 2 bases and J dropped 4 bases, with 8 bases sitting between them. For the CDR3, the DNA is TGCGCCAGCAGCCAAATAAGCTTCTATGGCTACACCTTC. This sequence encodes CASSQISFYGYTF.

This clone was seen more than once but under ten times. The chain is built from TRBV6-1 and TRBJ1-2, with D unclear. CDR1 and CDR2 (germline): MNHNS, SASEGT. The CDR3 runs to 16 residues. The V and J ends lost 0 bases and 6 bases respectively, with 17 bases between them. In DNA, the CDR3 is TGTGCCAGCAGTGAAGCGCATGGGAGTTTCGGGGATGGCTACACCTTC. Residues: CASSEAHGSFGDGYTF.

The chain is built from TRBV30 and TRBJ1-3; 7 bases agree with TRBD1. The CDR3 extends over 15 amino acids. The V and J ends lost 2 bases and 3 bases, in that order; junction bases with no gene match: 7. The germline V gene encodes CDR1 GTSNPN and CDR2 SVGIG (reference sequence). The CDR3 region is CAWSHTTGVGNTIYF. CDR3 DNA: TGTGCCTGGAGTCACACAACAGGGGTTGGAAACACCATATATTTT.

The chain recombines TRBV9 with TRBJ1-3, with TRBD1 matching 8 bases. This CDR3 is 14 amino acids long. The V gene end was trimmed by 4 bases and the J gene end by 6 bases; junction bases not matched to a gene: 6. Looked up from germline, CDR1 is SGDLS and CDR2 is YYNGEE. In nucleotides, the CDR3 is TGTGCCAGCAGCCCCGCGGACAGGGCAAACACCATATATTTT. Protein product: CASSPADRANTIYF.

V is TRBV6-6 and J is TRBJ2-1; D call uncertain. Germline CDR1 MNHNY, CDR2 SVGAGI (reference sequence). The CDR3 is 14 residues long. V dropped 8 bases and J dropped 2 bases, with 13 bases sitting between them. This chain's CDR3 is CASSGGRAYNEQFF. The DNA for the CDR3 is TGTGCCAGCTCCGGCGGCCGCGCCTACAATGAGCAGTTCTTC.

This clone has just a few counts. The genes are TRBV10-3 and TRBJ2-5; 8 bases align to TRBD1. The trim removed 2 bases at V and 5 bases at J, leaving 4 bases unmatched. Germline CDR1 reads ENHRY; CDR2 reads SYGVKD. This CDR3 has 14 amino acids. DNA for the CDR3: TGTGCCATCAGTGAGCCGGGACAGGCGGAGACCCAGTACTTC. It codes for CAISEPGQAETQYF.

The V and J genes are TRBV11-2 and TRBJ1-2; the match to TRBD1 covers 7 bases. V shed 4 bases, J shed 4 bases, and the junction held 6 bases outside the gene matches. This CDR3 has 14 amino acids. In germline, CDR1 is SGHAT, CDR2 FQNNGV. CDR3 sequence: CASSSDREGYGYTF. CDR3 DNA sequence: TGTGCCAGCAGCTCAGACAGGGAGGGCTATGGCTACACCTTC.

This rearrangement joins TRBV12-3 or TRBV12-4 to TRBJ1-5; D is uncertain. The CDR3 is 13 residues long. Trimming removed 2 bases at V and 0 bases at J, with 2 bases between. CDR3 protein: CASSLYSNQPQHF. CDR3 nucleotides: TGTGCCAGCAGTTTATATAGCAATCAGCCCCAGCATTTT.

V gene TRBV5-1 combines with J gene TRBJ1-1, with TRBD1 as a possible D gene (5 bases). V was shortened by 2 bases and J by 5 bases, with 16 bases between the two germline ends. The CDR3 runs 15 residues. In germline, CDR1 is SGHRS, CDR2 YFSETQ. The CDR3, as DNA: TGCGCCAGCAGCTTAACCACCCCAGGGTGGACTGAAGCTTTCTTT. Residues: CASSLTTPGWTEAFF.

This sequence joins TRBV12-3 or TRBV12-4 and TRBJ1-4; maybe TRBD1 (5 bases). Deletions cut 3 bases from V and 10 bases from J, with 9 bases between. This CDR3 comprises 12 residues. The CDR3 bases are TGTGCCAGCAGTTTCATCGGGGGAAAACTGTTTTTT. Its translation is CASSFIGGKLFF.